The 18 T cell receptor beta chains presented below share a single source sample, sequenced in a study of cytomegalovirus exposure and HLA in healthy donors. Both 60 Vbeta primers and 13 Jbeta primers went into the PCR. Libraries were prepared by immunoSEQ multiplex PCR; TCRdb keeps only in-frame clonotypes and omits some of them. The sample holds under 200,000 clones, approximately 70% seen once. The sample comprised PBMCs. These receptors all come from a woman between 35 and 50 years old in good health and CMV-seropositive.

This clone was detected a few times. This sequence joins TRBV6-1 and TRBJ2-7, with 7 bases that match TRBD2. The trim removed 10 bases at V and 5 bases at J, leaving 8 bases unmatched. Germline V lookup: CDR1 MNHNS, CDR2 SASEGT. CDR3 length equals 12 residues. CDR3 protein: CAIVGGGHEQYF. CDR3 bases: TGTGCCATCGTCGGCGGGGGACACGAGCAGTACTTC.

V gene TRBV9 combines with J gene TRBJ2-1; 15 nucleotides agree with TRBD2. Germline trimming cut 4 bases from V and 7 bases from J; bases unmatched to any gene: 6. CDR3 length: 16 amino acids. Germline V gives CDR1 SGDLS, CDR2 YYNGEE. CDR3: CASSFTGTSGRNEQFF. CDR3 bases: TGTGCCAGCAGCTTCACCGGGACTAGCGGGAGGAATGAGCAGTTCTTC.

This clone appeared a few times. The chain carries TRBV25-1 and TRBJ2-3; TRBD1 agrees at 11 bases. The junction had 4 bases not matched to a gene; V was cut back by 1 base and J by 4 bases. Looked up from germline, CDR1 is MGHDK and CDR2 is SYGVNS. This CDR3 is 16 amino acids long. The CDR3 nucleotides read TGTGCCAGCAGTGAATGGGGACAGGGGGAGGCAGATACGCAGTATTTT. Protein: CASSEWGQGEADTQYF.

V gene TRBV6-5 combines with J gene TRBJ1-5; TRBD1 aligns across 8 bases. The V gene's germline CDR1 is MNHEY and CDR2 SVGAGI. Unmatched junction bases numbered 10, after V lost 5 bases and J lost 10 bases. The CDR3 loop spans 14 amino acids. The CDR3 DNA sequence: TGTGCCAGCAGTGCCTCGGACAGGGATGGACCCCAGCATTTT. Its translation: CASSASDRDGPQHF.

This rearrangement joins TRBV7-2 to TRBJ1-5; 9 nucleotides align to TRBD1. V dropped 5 bases and J dropped 1; count of bases not matched to a gene: 0. The CDR3 runs 14 residues. Germline V gene sequence: CDR1 SGHTA, CDR2 FQGNSA. The CDR3 region is CASSGTGSNQPQHF. The CDR3 coding sequence is TGTGCCAGCAGCGGGACAGGGAGCAATCAGCCCCAGCATTTT.

The chain is built from TRBV28 and TRBJ2-7; TRBD1 matches at 12 bases. CDR1 is MDHEN and CDR2 is SYDVKM in the germline V gene. V was pared by 4 bases and J by 6 bases, with 7 bases of the junction left unmatched. The CDR3 runs 15 residues. CDR3 sequence (DNA): TGTGCCAGCAGTTACCCGGGACAGGGGGCATTCGAGCAGTACTTC. Its protein product is CASSYPGQGAFEQYF.

Comment on this clone: The junction departs from germline at one end; a sequencing error may be responsible. This chain links TRBV5-1 with TRBJ2-2; D is perhaps TRBD1 (6 bases). From germline, CDR1 is SGHRS and CDR2 YFSETQ. The CDR3 loop spans 16 amino acids. The CDR3 DNA is TGCGCCAGCAGCACAGGACAGCTAGGCGGCACCGGGGAGCTGCTTTTT. Protein product: CASSTGQLGGTGELLF.

The V gene is TRBV18, the J gene TRBJ2-7; D not resolved. Trimming left V 3 bases short and J 0 bases short, with 6 bases between. The CDR3 covers 13 residues. Germline V gene sequence: CDR1 KGHSH, CDR2 LQKENI. The CDR3 spells CASSPPSSYEQYF. The CDR3 nucleotides read TGTGCCAGCTCACCCCCTAGCTCCTACGAGCAGTACTTC. Based on the CDR3 plus reference TRBV18 and TRBJ2-7, the full variable domain is NAGVMQNPRHLVRRRGQEARLRCSPMKGHSHVYWYRQLPEEGLKFMVYLQKENIIDESGMPKERFSAEFPKEGPSILRIQQVVRGDSAAYFCASSPPSSYEQYFGPGTRLTVT.

The CDR3 nucleotides are TGTGCCAGCAGCTCCCAACGAGAGGCAGATACGCAGTATTTT. It translates to CASSSQREADTQYF. This chain uses TRBV7-8 with TRBJ2-3, with D uncertain. V was trimmed by 4 bases and J by 4 bases, leaving 12 bases between them. This CDR3 comprises 14 residues. From germline, CDR1 is SGHVS and CDR2 FQNEAQ.

The chain recombines TRBV6-5 with TRBJ2-3; TRBD2 might be the D (5 bases). Between the trimmed V and J ends, which lost 7 bases and 2 bases, there was a span of 16 bases. Germline assignment: CDR1 MNHEY and CDR2 SVGAGI. The CDR3 has 15 amino acids. In DNA form, the CDR3 reads TGTGCCAGCAACCCCCTGGGGAGAGACACAGATACGCAGTATTTT. It translates to CASNPLGRDTDTQYF.

The rearrangement joins TRBV18 to TRBJ1-1, with D perhaps TRBD1 (5 bases). The germline CDR1 and CDR2 sequences are KGHSH and LQKENI. The CDR3 is 16 amino acids. The V and J ends lost 3 bases and 0 bases respectively, with 14 bases between them. In nucleotides, the CDR3 is TGTGCCAGCTCACCCGGGGGAGAACGGGTGAACACTGAAGCTTTCTTT. It specifies CASSPGGERVNTEAFF.

The genes are TRBV7-2 and TRBJ1-3; D gene ambiguous. Germline V lookup: CDR1 SGHTA, CDR2 FQGNSA. CDR3 length: 13 amino acids. The V end was cut by 1 base, the J end by 4 bases, with 5 bases between. The CDR3 here is CASSLGEGNTIYF. Written as DNA, the CDR3 is TGTGCCAGCAGCTTAGGAGAAGGAAACACCATATATTTT.

This clone was detected only a few times. One end of the junction does not line up with germline, which may come from a read error. The V gene is TRBV2, the J gene TRBJ1-5; no clear D. The CDR3 length is 13 residues. Germline-derived CDR1 and CDR2 are SNHLY and FYNNEI. The CDR3 sequence: CASRFEGNQPQNF. In DNA, the CDR3 is TGTGCCAGCAGATTCGAGGGCAATCAGCCCCAGAATTTT.

The chain links TRBV6-6 to TRBJ1-4, with TRBD1 as a possible D gene (5 bases). CDR1 is MNHNY, CDR2 SVGAGI, per germline (reference sequence). The CDR3 consists of 13 residues. V lost 5 bases and J lost 6, with 10 bases in between. The CDR3 region is CASSATGDEKLFF. The CDR3 nucleotides read TGTGCCAGCAGTGCAACAGGAGATGAAAAACTGTTTTTT.

As to this clone: Relative to the germline gene, one junction end is altered; a read error may explain this. The CDR3 loop is CASSEGQVSGYPF. CDR3 DNA: TGTGCCAGCAGTGAAGGACAGGTCTCCGGCTACCCCTTC. This rearrangement joins TRBV6-1 to TRBJ1-2; TRBD1 might be the D (6 bases). Germline CDR1 and CDR2: MNHNS and SASEGT. The CDR3 totals 13 residues.

This sequence joins TRBV7-9 and TRBJ2-7, with 11 bases identical to TRBD2. CDR1 and CDR2 from the germline V gene are SEHNR and FQNEAQ (reference sequence). The length of the CDR3 is 16 residues. The V gene end was trimmed by 1 base and the J gene end by 4 bases; junction bases not matched to a gene: 6. The CDR3 region has the DNA TGTGCCAGCAGCTTAGGACTAGCGGGATTCTCATACGAGCAGTACTTC. This codes for CASSLGLAGFSYEQYF.

Note on this clone: The junction differs from germline at one of its ends, possibly a read error. The same CDR3 arises from other DNA sequences in this sample as well. The J gene is TRBJ1-2, the V gene TRBV7-8, with D perhaps TRBD1 (5 bases). Germline values: CDR1 SGHVS, CDR2 FQNEAQ. The CDR3 loop spans 19 amino acids. The CDR3 nucleotides are TGCGCCAGCACCGGGGGATGGGAACAAGGGGCTGGTCCCTACTATGGCTACACCTTC. Translation gives CASTGGWEQGAGPYYGYTF.

This clone was seen a few times. The chain couples TRBV18 to TRBJ2-3; perhaps TRBD2 as D (5 bases). CDR1 KGHSH and CDR2 LQKENI come from the germline V gene. V dropped 4 bases and J dropped 3 bases, with 23 bases sitting between them. The CDR3 extends over 18 amino acids. The CDR3 nucleotides are TGTGCCAGCTCACAGTCATCCCCCTATGGGCCGGGAACAGATACGCAGTATTTT. Translating gives CASSQSSPYGPGTDTQYF.